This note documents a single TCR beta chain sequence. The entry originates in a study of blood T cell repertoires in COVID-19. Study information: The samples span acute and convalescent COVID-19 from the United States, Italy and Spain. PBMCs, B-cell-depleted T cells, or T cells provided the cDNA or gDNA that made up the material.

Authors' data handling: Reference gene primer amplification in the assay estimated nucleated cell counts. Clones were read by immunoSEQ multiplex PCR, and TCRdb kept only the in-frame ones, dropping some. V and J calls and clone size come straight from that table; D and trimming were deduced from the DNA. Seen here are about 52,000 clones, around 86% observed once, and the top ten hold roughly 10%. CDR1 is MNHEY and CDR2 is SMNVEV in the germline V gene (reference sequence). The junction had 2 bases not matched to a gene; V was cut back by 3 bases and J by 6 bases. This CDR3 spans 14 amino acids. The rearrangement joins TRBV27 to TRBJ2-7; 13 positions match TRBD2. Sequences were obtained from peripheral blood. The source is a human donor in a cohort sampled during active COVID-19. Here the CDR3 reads CASSFGTSGIEQYF. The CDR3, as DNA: TGTGCCAGCAGTTTCGGGACTAGCGGGATCGAGCAGTACTTC.